The next 32 T cell receptor beta chains were all read from a single sample in a study of response to subunit inactivated influenza vaccine. In TCRdb, the RT-PCR reads were re-called with MiXCR into one record per CDR3 protein. The table records about 180,000 distinct CDR3 sequences, roughly 8.7% of them present only once. The starting material was non-naive T cells sorted from PBMCs, obtained on the day of vaccination. These receptors were taken from a man over 45 who received an inactivated influenza vaccine.

This clonotype has more than one count but fewer than ten. The V gene is TRBV5-5, the J gene TRBJ2-7; 9 bases fit TRBD1. Germline assignment: CDR1 SGHKS and CDR2 YYEKEE (reference sequence). Trimming at V came to 4 bases and at J to 5 bases, leaving 7 bases not matched to a gene. The CDR3 runs 14 residues. Written as DNA, the CDR3 is TGTGCCAGCAGCAACCGGGACAGGGTCAACGAGCAGTACTTC. It specifies CASSNRDRVNEQYF.

The chain joins TRBV21-1 to TRBJ2-7; the DNA was not used to check the table's D call, TRBD1. TRBV21-1 is a documented pseudogene. This CDR3 comprises 15 residues. The CDR3 nucleotides read TGTGCCAGCGCTTATTCAGGGGCCCCACTCTACGAGCAGTACTTC. It translates to CASAYSGAPLYEQYF.

This clonotype was recorded at least ten times. V usage is TRBV6-2 or TRBV6-3 and J usage is TRBJ1-5; unclear D gene. V lost 5 bases, J lost 2 bases, and 10 bases lay in between. This CDR3 is built from 14 residues. Germline V gene lookup returns CDR1 MNHEY and CDR2 SVGEGT. The CDR3 loop is CASSREGGNQPQHF. The CDR3 region has the DNA TGTGCCAGCAGTCGGGAAGGTGGCAATCAGCCCCAGCATTTT.

This chain joins TRBV20-1 and TRBJ1-2, with D tentatively TRBD1 (6 bases). The CDR3 contains 16 residues. From germline, CDR1 is DFQATT and CDR2 SNEGSKA (reference sequence). Trimming removed 0 bases at V and 4 bases at J, with 18 bases between. The CDR3 here is CSARDRRQARVYGYTF. The DNA of the CDR3 is TGCAGTGCTAGAGATAGGAGACAGGCTCGGGTCTATGGCTACACCTTC.

This clonotype was recorded a few times. CDR3 coding DNA: TGTGCCAGCAGCTCCCCCGGGGACACCTTATATGGAAAGACCCAGTACTTC. Encoded protein: CASSSPGDTLYGKTQYF. The chain recombines TRBV7-2 with TRBJ2-5; TRBD1 is a possible D gene (6 bases). CDR1 is SGHTA and CDR2 is FQGNSA in the germline V gene. The CDR3 has 17 amino acids. V shed 4 bases and J shed 6 bases, with 24 bases lying between them.

The table lists this clonotype with many counts. V gene TRBV29-1 combines with J gene TRBJ2-3; tentatively, D is TRBD2 (6 bases). Germline V lookup: CDR1 SQVTM, CDR2 ANQGSEA. V shed 5 bases and J shed 1 base, with 10 bases lying between them. This CDR3 has 13 residues. This CDR3 is CSVLGGGTDTQYF. CDR3 DNA: TGCAGCGTTCTGGGCGGGGGCACAGATACGCAGTATTTT.

This clonotype was seen at least ten times. J is TRBJ2-3 and V is TRBV24-1; D not resolved. V was trimmed by 0 bases and J by 10 bases, leaving 22 bases between them. CDR1 and CDR2 from the germline V gene are KGHDR and SFDVKD. The CDR3 is made up of 17 amino acids. The CDR3 DNA reads TGTGCCACCAGTGATTTGGGCGAGACTGGAACCCTTGCCGCGCAGTATTTT. Encoded protein: CATSDLGETGTLAAQYF.

The table lists this clonotype with many counts. V gene TRBV12-3 or TRBV12-4 combines with J gene TRBJ1-2, with a tentative D call TRBD1 (5 bases). Trimming removed 3 bases at V and 2 bases at J, with 7 bases between. The CDR3 spans 13 residues. The CDR3 here is CASSFRENYGYTF. The CDR3, as DNA: TGTGCCAGCAGTTTCAGGGAAAACTATGGCTACACCTTC.

This clonotype was seen many times. CDR3 nucleotides: TGTGCCAGCAGCTCGACAGGGAGAGGAAACACCATATATTTT. Its translation: CASSSTGRGNTIYF. This chain joins TRBV7-9 and TRBJ1-3; 7 bases fit TRBD1. The CDR3 consists of 14 residues. CDR1 SEHNR and CDR2 FQNEAQ come from the germline V gene (reference sequence). J lost 4 bases, V lost 4 bases, and 4 bases had no gene match.

The rearrangement links TRBV11-2 to TRBJ2-7; D tentatively fits TRBD1 or TRBD2 (6 bases each). The CDR3 is made up of 16 amino acids. Germline values: CDR1 SGHAT, CDR2 FQNNGV. The V end was cut by 5 bases, the J end by 5 bases, with 22 bases between. This CDR3 reads CASSQPGRQGLHEQYF. DNA of the CDR3: TGTGCCAGCAGCCAACCAGGGAGGCAGGGGTTGCACGAGCAGTACTTC.

The V gene is TRBV18, the J gene TRBJ1-1; the D gene is possibly TRBD1 (5 bases). V shed 0 bases and J shed 5 bases, with 13 bases lying between them. The CDR3 has 15 residues. Germline V gene lookup returns CDR1 KGHSH and CDR2 LQKENI. CDR3 loop: CASSPPRDRGTEAFF. The CDR3 DNA reads TGTGCCAGCTCACCACCTAGGGACCGGGGGACTGAAGCTTTCTTT.

This clonotype has a count of ten or more. The chain recombines TRBV5-1 with TRBJ1-1; 7 bases fit TRBD1. Germline V CDR1 and CDR2: SGHRS, YFSETQ. Trimming removed 3 bases from V and 0 bases from J; junction bases left unmatched: 5. The CDR3 sequence is 15 residues long. CDR3 residues: CASSSRDSMNTEAFF. CDR3 bases: TGCGCCAGCAGCTCCCGGGACAGCATGAACACTGAAGCTTTCTTT. Using reference TRBV5-1 and TRBJ1-1 for the parts outside the CDR3, the full variable domain is KAGVTQTPRYLIKTRGQQVTLSCSPISGHRSVSWYQQTPGQGLQFLFEYFSETQRNKGNFPGRFSGRQFSNSRSEMNVSTLELGDSALYLCASSSRDSMNTEAFFGQGTRLTVV.

This clonotype was seen more than once but under ten times. The chain combines TRBV19 with TRBJ1-2, with 8 bases aligning to TRBD1. Unmatched junction bases numbered 13, after V lost 9 bases and J lost 10 bases. CDR3 length: 13 residues. CDR1 and CDR2 (germline): LNHDA, SQIVND (reference sequence). The CDR3 nucleotides are TGTGCCAGCAGCGCGGACAGGGCTAACGCCTACACCTTC. It is translated as CASSADRANAYTF.

Comment on this clonotype: At one end the junction does not follow the germline gene, possibly because of a read error. J is TRBJ2-5 and V is TRBV5-1, with D tentatively TRBD1 (6 bases). Germline loops: CDR1 SGHRS, CDR2 YFSETQ. The CDR3 contains 13 residues. Here the CDR3 DNA reads TGCTCCAGCAGCTCCACAGGGTCGGAGACCCAGTACTTC. This encodes CSSSSTGSETQYF.

The chain combines TRBV20-1 with TRBJ2-1; D uncertain. The V end was cut by 5 bases, the J end by 3 bases, with 14 bases between. Germline loops: CDR1 DFQATT, CDR2 SNEGSKA (reference sequence). The CDR3 length is 14 residues. The CDR3 DNA is TGCAGTGCTGAAGCTCGGACGGACTACAATGAGCAGTTCTTC. It yields the protein CSAEARTDYNEQFF.

The table lists this clonotype with a few counts. This chain joins TRBV30 and TRBJ2-1; no firm D call. Germline V gene data show CDR1 as GTSNPN and CDR2 as SVGIG (reference sequence). This CDR3 is built from 15 residues. The V end lost 1 base, the J end lost 5 bases, and 15 bases lay between the germline ends. This CDR3 is CAWSANLVGNNEQFF. CDR3 bases: TGTGCCTGGAGTGCAAACTTGGTGGGCAACAATGAGCAGTTCTTC.

The sample holds many counts of this clonotype. This chain uses TRBV3-1 with TRBJ2-7, with 9 bases lining up with TRBD2. CDR1 and CDR2 (germline): LGHDT, YNNKEL (reference sequence). There are 13 residues in the CDR3. The ends lost 7 bases at V and 4 bases at J; junction bases unmatched: 5. CDR3 sequence: CASTHSGGYEQYF. CDR3 sequence (DNA): TGTGCCAGCACCCATAGCGGGGGTTACGAGCAGTACTTC.

The J gene is TRBJ2-1, the V gene TRBV11-1; D might be TRBD1 (6 bases). In germline, CDR1 is SGHAT, CDR2 FQDESV (reference sequence). V was shortened by 7 bases and J by 7 bases, with 17 bases between the two germline ends. The CDR3 loop spans 14 amino acids. The CDR3 coding sequence is TGTGCCAGCAACTACCGCCGGGACAAAAATGAGCAGTTCTTC. Protein sequence: CASNYRRDKNEQFF.

This clonotype was observed a few times. V gene TRBV28 combines with J gene TRBJ2-3; 8 bases align to TRBD2. The CDR3 sequence is 12 residues long. With V trimmed by 9 bases and J by 3 bases, 2 bases remained unmatched. Germline CDR1 reads MDHEN; CDR2 reads SYDVKM. CDR3 DNA sequence: TGTGCCAGTGGACTAGCAACAGATACGCAGTATTTT. Protein sequence: CASGLATDTQYF.

The genes are TRBV6-5 and TRBJ2-2, with 8 bases aligning to TRBD2. Per the germline V gene, CDR1 is MNHEY and CDR2 is SVGAGI. The CDR3 spans 16 residues. J was trimmed by 3 bases and V by 0 bases; bases with no gene match: 3. The DNA of the CDR3 is TGTGCCAGCAGTTACTCGACCGGGAGGGACACCGGGGAGCTGTTTTTT. Amino acid sequence: CASSYSTGRDTGELFF.

In its sample, this clonotype was seen many times. The rearrangement uses TRBV12-3 or TRBV12-4 and TRBJ2-3; D is ambiguous. V lost 3 bases, J lost 4 bases, and 8 bases lay in between. The CDR3 sequence is 13 residues long. This CDR3 is CASSLLRPDTQYF. In DNA, the CDR3 is TGTGCCAGCAGTTTGCTGAGGCCAGATACGCAGTATTTT.

This clonotype has a handful of counts. The genes are TRBV3-1 and TRBJ2-7, with no clear D. The V end was cut by 3 bases, the J end by 1 base, with 10 bases between. CDR3 length: 14 residues. Germline-derived CDR1 and CDR2 are LGHDT and YNNKEL (reference sequence). This CDR3 reads CASSHRPRSYEQYF. In DNA form, the CDR3 reads TGTGCCAGCAGCCACCGACCGCGGTCCTACGAGCAGTACTTC.

This clonotype was observed a few times. This rearrangement joins TRBV12-3 or TRBV12-4 to TRBJ1-2, with TRBD1 matching over 9 bases. This CDR3 is 13 amino acids long. J gave up 3 bases and V 6 bases, and 2 bases lay outside the gene matches. The CDR3: CASSRDRDYGYTF. The CDR3 DNA reads as TGTGCCAGCAGCCGGGACAGGGACTATGGCTACACCTTC.

The chain uses TRBV9 and TRBJ2-2; 7 bases agree with TRBD2. Unmatched junction bases numbered 4, after V lost 3 bases and J lost 2 bases. The CDR3 covers 15 residues. CDR1 is SGDLS and CDR2 is YYNGEE in the germline V gene. The CDR3 bases are TGTGCCAGCAGCGATCGGGACTACAACACCGGGGAGCTGTTTTTT. Amino acid sequence: CASSDRDYNTGELFF.

The rearrangement uses TRBV7-9 and TRBJ2-3; no definite D call. The CDR3 runs to 15 residues. Per the germline V gene, CDR1 is SEHNR and CDR2 is FQNEAQ (reference sequence). V was trimmed by 5 bases and J by 0 bases, leaving 12 bases between them. CDR3 protein: CASSPGSSSTDTQYF. DNA of the CDR3: TGTGCCAGCAGCCCCGGATCATCTAGCACAGATACGCAGTATTTT.

The CDR3 is CASSSLAGVETQYF. The CDR3, as DNA: TGTGCCAGCAGCTCTCTCGCGGGGGTAGAGACCCAGTACTTC. This chain links TRBV11-1 with TRBJ2-5; 7 bases are a match to TRBD2. The CDR3 has 14 amino acids. V lost 4 bases and J lost 4; bases outside the gene matches: 6. The germline CDR1 and CDR2 sequences are SGHAT and FQDESV (reference sequence).

There are many counts of this clonotype. The rearrangement links TRBV29-1 to TRBJ2-3; TRBD2 matches 7 bases. CDR1 is SQVTM and CDR2 is ANQGSEA in the germline V gene. Unmatched junction bases numbered 7, after V lost 0 bases and J lost 4 bases. This CDR3 region has 15 residues. The CDR3 DNA follows: TGCAGCGTTGAAGAGTGGGGGGGGAGCCCAGATACGCAGTATTTT. Protein sequence: CSVEEWGGSPDTQYF.

J is TRBJ2-4 and V is TRBV5-5; D is possibly TRBD1 or TRBD2 (5 bases each). The germline V and J ends were trimmed by 1 base and 16 bases, with 18 bases remaining between them. Germline V lookup: CDR1 SGHKS, CDR2 YYEKEE (reference sequence). The CDR3 consists of 13 residues. DNA for the CDR3: TGTGCCAGCAGCTTGACCGGGCCTGACGGGGACTACTTC. Amino acids: CASSLTGPDGDYF.

This clonotype was seen many times. The gene calls are TRBV6-5 and TRBJ2-2, with D hard to call. In germline, CDR1 is MNHEY, CDR2 SVGAGI. This CDR3 comprises 12 residues. Deletions cut 5 bases from V and 6 bases from J, with 7 bases between. This CDR3 reads CASSTLAGELFF. The CDR3 DNA reads TGTGCCAGCAGTACGCTAGCCGGGGAGCTGTTTTTT.

V is TRBV28 and J is TRBJ2-1, with 8 nucleotides matching TRBD1. With 6 bases clipped from V and 0 bases from J, the junction kept 4 bases outside the gene matches. The CDR3 length is 15 residues. CDR1 MDHEN and CDR2 SYDVKM come from the germline V gene. CDR3 in DNA: TGTGCCAGCAGATCTGGACAGGGCTCCTACAATGAGCAGTTCTTC. Protein: CASRSGQGSYNEQFF.

This clonotype has at least ten counts. V gene TRBV7-9 combines with J gene TRBJ2-2, with 10 bases identical to TRBD1. The CDR3 has 15 amino acids. CDR1 SEHNR and CDR2 FQNEAQ come from the germline V gene (reference sequence). J lost 4 bases, V lost 5 bases, and 4 bases had no gene match. CDR3 loop: CASSPDRGFTGELFF. For the CDR3, the DNA is TGTGCCAGCAGCCCGGACAGGGGGTTCACCGGGGAGCTGTTTTTT.

This clonotype was seen a handful of times. V usage is TRBV27 and J usage is TRBJ2-2; 9 bases map to TRBD1. Trimming took 5 bases from V and 6 from J; bases not matched to a gene: 7. The CDR3 contains 15 residues. The germline gives CDR1 MNHEY, CDR2 SMNVEV (reference sequence). The CDR3 protein is CASSRTGVLPGELFF. The CDR3 bases are TGTGCCAGCAGTCGGACAGGGGTTCTCCCCGGGGAGCTGTTTTTT.